The 9 T cell receptor beta chains below all came from one sample that was sequenced in a study of cytomegalovirus exposure and HLA in healthy donors. Vbeta (60) and Jbeta (13) primers were used in the PCR. Produced via immunoSEQ multiplex PCR; TCRdb's table is partial and in-frame only. The sample lists about 140,000 clones; 70% to 85% were seen once. Specimen: PBMCs. These receptors were taken from a man aged 25-40 years in good health and CMV-seropositive.

The chain uses TRBV2 and TRBJ2-2, with 13 bases that match TRBD2. The trim removed 6 bases at V and 5 bases at J, leaving 3 bases unmatched. The germline V gene encodes CDR1 SNHLY and CDR2 FYNNEI. This CDR3 has 15 residues. The CDR3 nucleotides read TGTGCCAGCAGACTAGCGGGGGGGTTTACCGGGGAGCTGTTTTTT. Its protein is CASRLAGGFTGELFF.

The CDR3 nucleotides are TGTGCCATCAGTGCGGGGTGGAGCAATCAGCCCCAGCATTTT. Translating gives CAISAGWSNQPQHF. The J gene is TRBJ1-5, the V gene TRBV10-3; the D is unclear. Germline assignment: CDR1 ENHRY and CDR2 SYGVKD. Trimming shortened V by 4 bases and J by 1 base, and 8 bases separated the two germline ends. CDR3 length equals 14 residues.

This rearrangement joins TRBV12-5 to TRBJ1-4, with D perhaps matching TRBD1 (5 bases). Germline CDR1 LGHNT, CDR2 FRNRAP. With 9 bases removed from V and 8 bases from J, the gap between germline ends came to 16 bases. The CDR3 length is 13 residues. CDR3 nucleotides: TGTGCTAGCCGGGGGGTAATGGCGGAAAAACTGTTTTTT. The encoded protein is CASRGVMAEKLFF.

V usage is TRBV28 and J usage is TRBJ2-7; TRBD1 matches 8 bases. CDR3 size: 16 residues. CDR1 and CDR2 from the germline V gene are MDHEN and SYDVKM. Losses at the gene ends were 6 bases for V and 0 bases for J; bases not matched to a gene: 10. The CDR3 here is CASRTGQGRSSYEQYF. The CDR3 coding sequence is TGTGCCAGCAGAACTGGACAGGGCCGGAGCTCCTACGAGCAGTACTTC.

The chain carries TRBV28 and TRBJ1-4; D uncertain. V lost 5 bases and J lost 0, with 4 bases in between. The CDR3 totals 13 residues. Germline lookup yields CDR1 MDHEN and CDR2 SYDVKM. The CDR3 DNA reads as TGTGCCAGCAGTGCAGCAACTAATGAAAAACTGTTTTTT. Its translation is CASSAATNEKLFF. The full variable domain, with the rest looked up from reference TRBV28 and TRBJ1-4, is DVKVTQSSRYLVKRTGEKVFLECVQDMDHENMFWYRQDPGLGLRLIYFSYDVKMKEKGDIPEGYSVSREKKERFSLILESASTNQTSMYLCASSAATNEKLFFGSGTQLSVL.

The chain recombines TRBV7-9 with TRBJ1-1, with a weak D call TRBD1 (6 bases). The V gene lost 3 bases and the J gene lost 1 base, with 9 bases spanning the gap. The CDR3 extends over 14 amino acids. Germline V lookup: CDR1 SEHNR, CDR2 FQNEAQ (reference sequence). The CDR3 is CASSFTGKNTEAFF. Written as DNA, the CDR3 is TGTGCCAGCAGCTTTACAGGGAAGAACACTGAAGCTTTCTTT.

The J gene is TRBJ2-7, the V gene TRBV4-1, with 8 nucleotides matching TRBD1. This CDR3 has 19 residues. Per germline, CDR1 MGHRA and CDR2 YSYEKL. Trimming at V came to 2 bases and at J to 1 base, leaving 16 bases not matched to a gene. The CDR3 spells CASSQSERVGTGSSYEQYF. The CDR3 coding sequence is TGCGCCAGCAGCCAATCGGAGAGGGTAGGGACAGGTAGTTCCTACGAGCAGTACTTC.

This clone was detected once. The chain carries TRBV2 and TRBJ1-4; 7 positions match TRBD1. The junction had 11 bases not matched to a gene; V was cut back by 5 bases and J by 2 bases. The CDR3 runs 17 residues. Germline CDR1 is SNHLY and CDR2 is FYNNEI. The CDR3 coding sequence is TGTGCCAGCAGTAGCCCCCCTCAGACAGGGACTAATGAAAAACTGTTTTTT. Its protein product is CASSSPPQTGTNEKLFF. Variable domain in full (rest from reference TRBV2 and TRBJ1-4): EPEVTQTPSHQVTQMGQEVILRCVPISNHLYFYWYRQILGQKVEFLVSFYNNEISEKSEIFDDQFSVERPDGSNFTLKIRSTKLEDSAMYFCASSSPPQTGTNEKLFFGSGTQLSVL.

There are a few counts of this clone. J is TRBJ2-1 and V is TRBV7-2; D might be TRBD2 (7 bases). This CDR3 spans 16 amino acids. V was cut by 1 base and J by 6 bases, with 16 bases left in between. Per the germline V gene, CDR1 is SGHTA and CDR2 is FQGNSA. The CDR3 reads CASSLVGGGLPNEQFF. The CDR3 region has the DNA TGTGCCAGCAGCTTAGTGGGGGGGGGCCTCCCCAATGAGCAGTTCTTC.